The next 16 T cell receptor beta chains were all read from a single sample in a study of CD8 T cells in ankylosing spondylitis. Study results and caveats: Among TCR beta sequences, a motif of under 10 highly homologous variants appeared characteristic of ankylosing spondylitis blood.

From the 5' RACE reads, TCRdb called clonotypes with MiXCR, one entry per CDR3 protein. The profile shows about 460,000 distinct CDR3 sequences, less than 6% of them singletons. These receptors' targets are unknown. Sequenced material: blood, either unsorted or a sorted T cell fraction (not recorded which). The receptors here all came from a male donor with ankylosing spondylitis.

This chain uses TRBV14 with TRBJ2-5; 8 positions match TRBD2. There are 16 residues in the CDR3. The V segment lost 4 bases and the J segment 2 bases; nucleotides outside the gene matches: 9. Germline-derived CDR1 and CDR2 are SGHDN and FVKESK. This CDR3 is CASSRRRTSKQETQYF. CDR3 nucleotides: TGTGCCAGCAGCCGACGTCGGACTAGCAAGCAAGAGACCCAGTACTTC. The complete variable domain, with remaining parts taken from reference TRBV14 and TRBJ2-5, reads EAGVTQFPSHSVIEKGQTVTLRCDPISGHDNLYWYRRVMGKEIKFLLHFVKESKQDESGMPNNRFLAERTGGTYSTLKVQPAELEDSGVYFCASSRRRTSKQETQYFGPGTRLLVL.

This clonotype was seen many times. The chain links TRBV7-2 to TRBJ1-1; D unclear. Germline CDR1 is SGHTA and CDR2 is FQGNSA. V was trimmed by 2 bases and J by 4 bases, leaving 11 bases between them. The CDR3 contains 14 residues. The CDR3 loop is CASSLLLDGTEAFF. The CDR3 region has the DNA TGTGCCAGCAGCTTACTCCTGGACGGCACTGAAGCTTTCTTT.

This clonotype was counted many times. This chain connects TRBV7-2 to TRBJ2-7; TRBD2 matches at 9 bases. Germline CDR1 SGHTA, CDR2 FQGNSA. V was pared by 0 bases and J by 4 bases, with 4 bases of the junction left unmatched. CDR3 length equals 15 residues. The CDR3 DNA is TGTGCCAGCAGCTTAGCGGCTAGCGGGGTTTACGAGCAGTACTTC. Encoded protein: CASSLAASGVYEQYF.

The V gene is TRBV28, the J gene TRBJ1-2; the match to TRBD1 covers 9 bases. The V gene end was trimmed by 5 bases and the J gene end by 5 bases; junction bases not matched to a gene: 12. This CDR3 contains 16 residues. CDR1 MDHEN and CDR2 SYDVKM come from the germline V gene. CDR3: CASSLTRTGDTYGYTF. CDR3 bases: TGTGCCAGCAGTCTGACTCGGACAGGGGATACGTATGGCTACACCTTC.

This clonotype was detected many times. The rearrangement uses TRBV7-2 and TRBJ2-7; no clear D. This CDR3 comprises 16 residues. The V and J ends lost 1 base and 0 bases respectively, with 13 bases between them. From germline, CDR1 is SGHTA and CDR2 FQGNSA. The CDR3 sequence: CASSLGSVSSSYEQYF. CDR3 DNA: TGTGCCAGCAGCTTAGGGTCCGTCAGTAGCTCCTACGAGCAGTACTTC.

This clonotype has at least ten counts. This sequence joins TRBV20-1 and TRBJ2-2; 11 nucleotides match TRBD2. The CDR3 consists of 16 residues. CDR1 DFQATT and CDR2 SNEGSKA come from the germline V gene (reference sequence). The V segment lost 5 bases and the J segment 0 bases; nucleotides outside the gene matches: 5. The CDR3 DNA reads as TGCAGTGCTTCACTAGCGGGGGCCCCGAACACCGGGGAGCTGTTTTTT. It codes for CSASLAGAPNTGELFF.

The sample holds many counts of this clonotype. CDR3 coding DNA: TGCAGTGCTAGCAACAGGGGAATGAACACTGAAGCTTTCTTT. Amino acids: CSASNRGMNTEAFF. The chain couples TRBV20-1 to TRBJ1-1; TRBD1 aligns across 7 bases. Germline trimming cut 3 bases from V and 0 bases from J; bases unmatched to any gene: 4. CDR1 DFQATT and CDR2 SNEGSKA come from the germline V gene (reference sequence). There are 14 residues in the CDR3.

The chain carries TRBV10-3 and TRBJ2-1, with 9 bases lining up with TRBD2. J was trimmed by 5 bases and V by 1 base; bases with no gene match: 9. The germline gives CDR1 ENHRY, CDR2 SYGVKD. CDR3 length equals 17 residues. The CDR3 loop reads CAISEFGGGALDNEQFF. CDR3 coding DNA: TGTGCCATCAGTGAGTTTGGCGGGGGGGCCCTGGACAATGAGCAGTTCTTC.

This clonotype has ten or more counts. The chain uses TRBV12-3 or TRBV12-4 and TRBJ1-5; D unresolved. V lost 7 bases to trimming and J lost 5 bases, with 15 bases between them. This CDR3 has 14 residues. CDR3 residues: CASTELVRDQPQHF. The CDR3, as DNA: TGTGCCAGCACCGAGCTGGTTCGGGATCAGCCCCAGCATTTT.

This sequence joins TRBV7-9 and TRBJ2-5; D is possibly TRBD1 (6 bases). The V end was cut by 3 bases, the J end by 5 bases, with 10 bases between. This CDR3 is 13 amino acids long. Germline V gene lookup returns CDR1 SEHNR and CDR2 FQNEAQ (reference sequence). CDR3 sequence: CASSFNRVETQYF. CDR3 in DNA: TGTGCCAGCAGCTTTAACAGGGTTGAGACCCAGTACTTC. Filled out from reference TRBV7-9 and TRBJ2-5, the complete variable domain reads DTGVSQNPRHKITKRGQNVTFRCDPISEHNRLYWYRQTLGQGPEFLTYFQNEAQLEKSRLLSDRFSAERPKGSFSTLEIQRTEQGDSAMYLCASSFNRVETQYFGPGTRLLVL.

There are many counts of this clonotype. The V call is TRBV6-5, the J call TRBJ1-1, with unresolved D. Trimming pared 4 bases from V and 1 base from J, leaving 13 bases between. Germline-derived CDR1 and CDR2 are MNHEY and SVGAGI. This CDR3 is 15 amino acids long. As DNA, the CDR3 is TGTGCCAGCAGTTCAGTGACTGAACGGAACACTGAAGCTTTCTTT. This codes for CASSSVTERNTEAFF.

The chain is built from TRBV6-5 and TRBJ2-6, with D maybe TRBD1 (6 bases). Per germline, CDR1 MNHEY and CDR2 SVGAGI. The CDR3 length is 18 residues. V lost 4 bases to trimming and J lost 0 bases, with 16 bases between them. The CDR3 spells CASSSHREGNSGANVLTF. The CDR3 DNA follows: TGTGCCAGCAGTTCCCACAGGGAAGGGAACTCTGGGGCCAACGTCCTGACTTTC.

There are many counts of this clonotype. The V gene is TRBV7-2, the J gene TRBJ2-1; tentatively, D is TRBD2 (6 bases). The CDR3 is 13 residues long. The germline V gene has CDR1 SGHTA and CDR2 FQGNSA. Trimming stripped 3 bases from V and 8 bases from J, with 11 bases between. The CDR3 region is CASSLVWGDEQFF. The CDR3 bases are TGTGCCAGCAGCTTGGTCTGGGGGGATGAGCAGTTCTTC. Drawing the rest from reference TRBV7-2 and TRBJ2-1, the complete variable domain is GAGVSQSPSNKVTEKGKDVELRCDPISGHTALYWYRQSLGQGLEFLIYFQGNSAPDKSGLPSDRFSAERTGGSVSTLTIQRTQQEDSAVYLCASSLVWGDEQFFGPGTRLTVL.

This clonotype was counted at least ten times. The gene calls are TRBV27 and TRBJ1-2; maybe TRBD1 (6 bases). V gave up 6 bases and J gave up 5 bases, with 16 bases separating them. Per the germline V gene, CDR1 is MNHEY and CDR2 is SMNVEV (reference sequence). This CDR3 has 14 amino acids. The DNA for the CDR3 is TGTGCCAGCAGCTCCGGCTGGCAGGGGTATGGCTACACCTTC. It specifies CASSSGWQGYGYTF.

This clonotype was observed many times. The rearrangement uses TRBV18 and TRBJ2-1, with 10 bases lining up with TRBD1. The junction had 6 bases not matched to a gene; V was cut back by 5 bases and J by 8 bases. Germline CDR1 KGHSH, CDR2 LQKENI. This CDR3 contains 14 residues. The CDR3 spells CASSGTGELDEQFF. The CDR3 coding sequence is TGTGCCAGCTCAGGGACAGGGGAGTTGGATGAGCAGTTCTTC.

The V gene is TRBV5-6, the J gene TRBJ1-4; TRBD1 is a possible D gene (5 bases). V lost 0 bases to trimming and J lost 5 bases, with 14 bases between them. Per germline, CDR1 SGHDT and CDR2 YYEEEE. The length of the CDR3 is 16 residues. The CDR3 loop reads CASSLAVGRRNEKLFF. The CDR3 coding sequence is TGTGCCAGCAGCTTGGCCGTGGGGCGCCGGAATGAAAAACTGTTTTTT.